This TCR beta chain was documented in a study of tumor and adjacent non-tumor tissue in lung cancer. Looking at the study overall: The cohort had under 15 adenocarcinoma, a couple of squamous cell and 1 small cell patients. Overall study results and limits: Tumor tissue had significantly higher TCR diversity than normal lung. In normal lung, the top 100 clones were significantly more dominant than in tumor.

This clonotype was seen once. Its antigen is unidentified. The library came from three nested PCR rounds adapted from ARM-PCR protocols. TCRdb re-analysed the multiplex PCR reads in MiXCR, keeping a single row per CDR3 protein. This sample has fewer than 150,000 distinct CDR3 sequences, with around 65% found just once. The CDR3 consists of 16 residues. From germline, CDR1 is MGHRA and CDR2 YSYEKL. V lost 0 bases and J lost 16, with 25 bases in between. No cell sorting was done before RNA was extracted from the tissue. This TCR came from a man aged 55 to 70 with small cell lung cancer. The material sequenced was lung tumor tissue. This rearrangement joins TRBV4-1 to TRBJ2-1, with D possibly being TRBD2 (5 bases). DNA of the CDR3: TGCGCCAGCAGCCAAGATGGAGGTATTCTTCTCAATGAGTACTTCTTC. It translates to CASSQDGGILLNEYFF.